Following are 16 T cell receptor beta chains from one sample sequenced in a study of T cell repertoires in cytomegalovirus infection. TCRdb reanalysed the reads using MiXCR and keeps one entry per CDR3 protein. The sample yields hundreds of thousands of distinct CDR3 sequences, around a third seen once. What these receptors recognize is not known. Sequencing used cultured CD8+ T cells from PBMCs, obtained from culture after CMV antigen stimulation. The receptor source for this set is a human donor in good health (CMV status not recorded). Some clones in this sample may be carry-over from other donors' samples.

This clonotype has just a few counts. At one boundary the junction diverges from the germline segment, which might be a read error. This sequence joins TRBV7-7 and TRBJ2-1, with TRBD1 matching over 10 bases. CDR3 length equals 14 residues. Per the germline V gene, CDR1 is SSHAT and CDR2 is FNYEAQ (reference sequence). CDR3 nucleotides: TGTGCTAGCAGCTTGGGACAGGGGTTCGATGAGCAGTTCTTC. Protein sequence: CASSLGQGFDEQFF.

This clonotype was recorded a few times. CDR3 DNA sequence: TGCGCCAGCAGCCGTAACAGGGAGAACACTGAAGCTTTCTTT. Translating gives CASSRNRENTEAFF. The J gene is TRBJ1-1, the V gene TRBV4-1; D is perhaps TRBD1 (6 bases). V lost 4 bases to trimming and J lost 1 base, with 10 bases between them. CDR3 length equals 14 residues. Germline CDR1 reads MGHRA; CDR2 reads YSYEKL.

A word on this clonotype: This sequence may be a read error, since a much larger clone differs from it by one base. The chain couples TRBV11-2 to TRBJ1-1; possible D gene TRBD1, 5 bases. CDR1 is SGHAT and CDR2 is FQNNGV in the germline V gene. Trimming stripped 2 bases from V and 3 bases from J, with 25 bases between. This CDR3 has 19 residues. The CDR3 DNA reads TGTGCCAGCAGCTTATGGTGGGGCGGACGGATTATAAGGGACACTGAAGCTTTCTTT. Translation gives CASSLWWGGRIIRDTEAFF.

The CDR3 DNA reads TGTGCCAGCGAGTCGGGGAGCACTGAAGCTTTCTTT. It translates to CASESGSTEAFF. The chain is built from TRBV6-2 or TRBV6-3 and TRBJ1-1; D gene ambiguous. The CDR3 contains 12 residues. CDR1 and CDR2 (germline): MNHEY, SVGEGT. V lost 8 bases and J 4 bases, leaving 11 bases between the germline ends.

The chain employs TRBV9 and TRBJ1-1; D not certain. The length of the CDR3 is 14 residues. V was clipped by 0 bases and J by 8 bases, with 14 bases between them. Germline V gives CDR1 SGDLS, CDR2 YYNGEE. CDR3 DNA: TGTGCCAGCAGCGTAGGAGGAGGAATCGCAGAAGCTTTCTTT. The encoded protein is CASSVGGGIAEAFF.

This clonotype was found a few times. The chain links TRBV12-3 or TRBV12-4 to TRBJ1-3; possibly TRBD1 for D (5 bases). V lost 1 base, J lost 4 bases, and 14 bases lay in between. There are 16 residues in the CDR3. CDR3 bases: TGTGCCAGCAGTTTAGGGTTGGAGGGGACGGGAAACACCATATATTTT. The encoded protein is CASSLGLEGTGNTIYF.

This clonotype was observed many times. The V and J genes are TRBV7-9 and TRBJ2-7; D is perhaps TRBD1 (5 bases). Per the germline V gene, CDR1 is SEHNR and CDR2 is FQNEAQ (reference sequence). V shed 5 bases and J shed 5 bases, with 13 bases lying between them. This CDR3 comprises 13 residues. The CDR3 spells CASSKQGANEQYF. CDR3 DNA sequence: TGTGCCAGCAGCAAGCAGGGCGCAAACGAGCAGTACTTC.

Here the CDR3 reads CASGAVYEQYV. CDR3 DNA: TGTGCCAGCGGGGCGGTCTACGAGCAGTACGTC. The V and J genes are TRBV2 and TRBJ2-7, with D maybe TRBD1 (5 bases). Germline CDR1 and CDR2: SNHLY and FYNNEI. The CDR3 covers 11 residues. Trimming took off 8 bases at V and 3 bases at J, with 8 bases between the two ends.

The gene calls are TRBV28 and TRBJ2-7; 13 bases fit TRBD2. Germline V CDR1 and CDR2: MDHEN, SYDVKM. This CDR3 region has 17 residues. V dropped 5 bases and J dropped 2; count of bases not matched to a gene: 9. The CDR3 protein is CASSGGLAGIAAYEQYV. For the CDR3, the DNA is TGTGCCAGCAGTGGGGGACTAGCGGGGATTGCTGCCTACGAGCAGTACGTC.

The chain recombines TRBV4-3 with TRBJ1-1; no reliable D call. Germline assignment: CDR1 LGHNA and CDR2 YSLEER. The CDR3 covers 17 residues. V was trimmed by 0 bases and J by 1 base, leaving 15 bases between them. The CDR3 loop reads CASSQEGVMGKNTEAFF. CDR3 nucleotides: TGCGCCAGCAGCCAAGAGGGCGTTATGGGAAAGAACACTGAAGCTTTCTTT.

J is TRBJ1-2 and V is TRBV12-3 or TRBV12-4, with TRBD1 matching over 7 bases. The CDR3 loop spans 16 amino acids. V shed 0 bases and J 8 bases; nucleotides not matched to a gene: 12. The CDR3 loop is CASSLARGRLLWGYTF. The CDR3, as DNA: TGTGCCAGCAGTTTAGCGAGGGGGCGCCTCCTTTGGGGCTACACCTTC.

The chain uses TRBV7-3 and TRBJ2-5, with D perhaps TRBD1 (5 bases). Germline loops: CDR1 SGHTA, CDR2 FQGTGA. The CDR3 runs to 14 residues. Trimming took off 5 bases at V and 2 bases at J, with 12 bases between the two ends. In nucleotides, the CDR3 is TGTGCCAGCAGCCCAGGGCGACAGCAAGAGACCCAGTACTTC. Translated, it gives CASSPGRQQETQYF.

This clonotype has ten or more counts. The CDR3 DNA reads as TGTGCCAGCAGCTTCGAGGGGCTCTATGGCTACACCTTC. This gives the protein CASSFEGLYGYTF. The rearrangement links TRBV7-2 to TRBJ1-2, with D perhaps TRBD1 (5 bases). This CDR3 contains 13 residues. Germline CDR1 and CDR2: SGHTA and FQGNSA. V was clipped by 3 bases and J by 4 bases, with 9 bases between them.

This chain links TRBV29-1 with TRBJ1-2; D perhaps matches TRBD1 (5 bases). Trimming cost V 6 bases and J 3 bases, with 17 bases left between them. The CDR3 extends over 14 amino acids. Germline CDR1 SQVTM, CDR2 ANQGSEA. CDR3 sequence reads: CSVVTVQGYYGYTF. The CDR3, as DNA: TGCAGCGTCGTGACAGTCCAAGGATACTATGGCTACACCTTC.

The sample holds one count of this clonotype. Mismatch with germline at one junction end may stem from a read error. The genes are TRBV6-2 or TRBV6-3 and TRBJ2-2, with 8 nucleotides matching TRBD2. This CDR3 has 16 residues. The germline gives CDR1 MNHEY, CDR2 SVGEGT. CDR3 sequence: CASTPGGEIDTGEPFF. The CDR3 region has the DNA TGTGCCAGCACTCCCGGGGGGGAAATAGACACCGGGGAGCCGTTTTTT.

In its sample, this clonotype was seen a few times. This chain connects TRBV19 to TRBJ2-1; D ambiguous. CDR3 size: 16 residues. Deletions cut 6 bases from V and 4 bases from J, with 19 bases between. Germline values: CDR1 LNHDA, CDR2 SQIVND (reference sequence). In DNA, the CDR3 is TGTGCCAGTAGCCCGTTTGTGGTCGGGCGTTACAATGAGCAGTTCTTC. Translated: CASSPFVVGRYNEQFF.